The entry below gives a single T cell receptor beta chain sequence along with its context. What it binds is not known. These data come from a study of cytomegalovirus exposure and HLA in healthy donors. Study results and caveats: Using the classifier, cytomegalovirus status was reportedly diagnosed with high specificity and sensitivity.

The PCR was carried out with 60 Vbeta primers and 13 Jbeta primers. Generated by immunoSEQ multiplex PCR, the TCRdb table keeps only in-frame clones and is missing some. Its clone listing holds 90,000 to 150,000 clones. The CDR3 extends over 15 amino acids. Trimming took 4 bases from V and 9 from J, leaving 21 bases between them. Germline V lookup: CDR1 SGDLS, CDR2 YYNGEE. This rearrangement joins TRBV9 to TRBJ2-3; possible D gene TRBD1, 6 bases. The clonotype comes from a man between 18 and 35 years old in good health and CMV-seronegative. Material for sequencing was PBMCs. The CDR3 loop is CASSSEQAAGATQYF. In DNA form, the CDR3 reads TGTGCCAGCAGCTCCGAACAGGCGGCAGGGGCCACGCAGTATTTT.